These 20 T cell receptor beta chains share one sample of origin, sequenced in a study of blood T cell repertoires in COVID-19. The protocol was immunoSEQ multiplex PCR, while the TCRdb copy is restricted to in-frame clones and leaves out a portion. In the table there are 250,000 to 350,000 clones, around 85% of which are singletons. The sequenced sample was PBMCs or T cells enriched from blood (not recorded which). These receptors were collected from a woman between 45 and 65 years old who had recovered from COVID-19.

The chain couples TRBV5-1 to TRBJ2-5, with 15 bases aligning to TRBD2. With V trimmed by 2 bases and J by 2 bases, 4 bases remained unmatched. This CDR3 is 17 amino acids long. Germline CDR1 is SGHRS and CDR2 is YFSETQ. The CDR3 nucleotides are TGCGCCAGCAGCTTCGGACTAGCGGGGGGGTTTCAAGAGACCCAGTACTTC. As protein: CASSFGLAGGFQETQYF.

J is TRBJ2-1 and V is TRBV2, with TRBD1 matching over 9 bases. V shed 7 bases and J 7 bases; nucleotides not matched to a gene: 11. The germline V gene has CDR1 SNHLY and CDR2 FYNNEI. The CDR3 runs to 15 residues. CDR3 protein: CASTPGQGWGNEQFF. CDR3 DNA sequence: TGTGCCAGCACTCCGGGACAGGGATGGGGGAATGAGCAGTTCTTC.

The J gene is TRBJ1-5, the V gene TRBV7-8; 7 positions agree with TRBD1. After removal of 3 bases from V and 6 bases from J, the junction contained 8 bases not matched to a gene. The CDR3 sequence is 15 residues long. Germline V lookup: CDR1 SGHVS, CDR2 FQNEAQ. The CDR3 nucleotides are TGTGCCAGCAGCTTTACAGGGGCCGCCTCTCAGCCCCAGCATTTT. Protein sequence: CASSFTGAASQPQHF.

The chain combines TRBV19 with TRBJ2-1; 7 bases fit TRBD1. The CDR3 totals 15 residues. CDR1 is LNHDA and CDR2 is SQIVND in the germline V gene (reference sequence). Unmatched junction bases numbered 9, after V lost 7 bases and J lost 3 bases. The CDR3 DNA is TGTGCCAGTACCCCGCGACAGGGCATCTACAATGAGCAGTTCTTC. It specifies CASTPRQGIYNEQFF.

This clone was counted only a few times. V is TRBV6-5 and J is TRBJ1-5; 7 nucleotides line up with TRBD1. This CDR3 spans 15 amino acids. Germline V gene lookup returns CDR1 MNHEY and CDR2 SVGAGI. The J segment lost 6 bases and the V segment lost 4 bases, leaving 9 bases of the junction unmatched. CDR3 residues: CASSLGQNAVQPQHF. The CDR3 DNA follows: TGTGCCAGCAGTTTGGGACAGAACGCGGTTCAGCCCCAGCATTTT.

The V gene is TRBV6-1, the J gene TRBJ2-7, with TRBD1 as a possible D gene (6 bases). Trimming pared 2 bases from V and 5 bases from J, leaving 10 bases between. CDR1 and CDR2 (germline): MNHNS, SASEGT. This CDR3 has 13 residues. CDR3 DNA: TGTGCCAGCAGTGAAATGGGACATAACGAGCAGTACTTC. It codes for CASSEMGHNEQYF.

V gene TRBV19 combines with J gene TRBJ1-5; a possible D gene is TRBD1 (5 bases). CDR3 size: 14 residues. Germline V lookup: CDR1 LNHDA, CDR2 SQIVND (reference sequence). V lost 1 base and J lost 5, with 9 bases in between. For the CDR3, the DNA is TGTGCCAGTAGTATAGGCAGGGCATATCAGCCCCAGCATTTT. Its translation is CASSIGRAYQPQHF.

The rearrangement joins TRBV30 to TRBJ2-1, with TRBD2 matching 8 bases. Looked up from germline, CDR1 is GTSNPN and CDR2 is SVGIG (reference sequence). This CDR3 contains 14 residues. V was pared by 7 bases and J by 3 bases, with 8 bases of the junction left unmatched. The CDR3 here is CALTPAGVYNEQFF. The CDR3 DNA sequence: TGTGCCTTGACACCAGCGGGGGTCTACAATGAGCAGTTCTTC.

The V and J genes are TRBV7-2 and TRBJ2-4, with D perhaps assigned TRBD1 or TRBD2 (5 bases each). Germline-derived CDR1 and CDR2 are SGHTA and FQGNSA. V lost 5 bases and J 6 bases, leaving 14 bases between the germline ends. This CDR3 comprises 14 residues. The CDR3 spells CASSLGAGVNIQYF. The CDR3 DNA reads TGTGCCAGCAGCCTAGGGGCCGGGGTAAACATTCAGTACTTC.

The chain uses TRBV9 and TRBJ2-7, with 7 bases lining up with TRBD1. The CDR3 covers 11 residues. The germline V gene encodes CDR1 SGDLS and CDR2 YYNGEE. After removal of 4 bases from V and 6 bases from J, the junction contained 1 base not matched to a gene. The CDR3 region is CASSTGVEQYF. In nucleotides, the CDR3 is TGTGCCAGCAGCACAGGGGTCGAGCAGTACTTC.

The rearrangement joins TRBV2 to TRBJ1-6; no reliable D call. The CDR3 is made up of 14 amino acids. V lost 4 bases to trimming and J lost 7 bases, with 11 bases between them. The germline CDR1 and CDR2 sequences are SNHLY and FYNNEI. CDR3 nucleotide sequence: TGTGCCAGCAGTGGGGAGGGAATCAATTCACCCCTCCACTTT. This codes for CASSGEGINSPLHF.

The CDR3 coding sequence is TGTGCCAGCTCCCCCGCTTTGGGACAGCAAGAGACCCAGTACTTC. This codes for CASSPALGQQETQYF. The J gene is TRBJ2-5, the V gene TRBV5-4, with 7 bases that match TRBD1. Germline V gene sequence: CDR1 SGHNT, CDR2 YYREEE (reference sequence). V shed 7 bases, J shed 2 bases, and the junction held 11 bases outside the gene matches. The CDR3 length is 15 residues.

The gene calls are TRBV7-9 and TRBJ2-7; TRBD1 matches at 7 bases. Losses at the gene ends were 4 bases for V and 6 bases for J; bases not matched to a gene: 6. Germline CDR1 is SEHNR and CDR2 is FQNEAQ (reference sequence). This CDR3 contains 13 residues. The CDR3 bases are TGTGCCAGCAGCTCGACAGGGTATGGCGAGCAGTACTTC. This codes for CASSSTGYGEQYF.

This chain links TRBV12-3 or TRBV12-4 with TRBJ1-1; D ambiguous. The length of the CDR3 is 12 residues. Trimming cost V 1 base and J 6 bases, with 6 bases left between them. The DNA of the CDR3 is TGTGCCAGCAGTTTAGGTCCGTCTGAAGCTTTCTTT. It encodes CASSLGPSEAFF.

The chain uses TRBV7-9 and TRBJ2-5; the D gene is possibly TRBD2 (6 bases). The CDR3 is 14 residues long. Trimming took 2 bases from V and 6 from J, leaving 13 bases between them. Germline V gene data show CDR1 as SEHNR and CDR2 as FQNEAQ (reference sequence). The CDR3, as DNA: TGTGCCAGCAGCTTACCCTCCGGGGGACAGACCCAGTACTTC. Translating it yields CASSLPSGGQTQYF.

For this clone: Additional DNA sequences in this sample encode the identical CDR3. The V gene is TRBV18, the J gene TRBJ1-4; 11 bases are a match to TRBD1. The CDR3 consists of 14 residues. V lost 3 bases, J lost 7 bases, and 1 base stayed unmatched. Germline CDR1 is KGHSH and CDR2 is LQKENI. CDR3 DNA sequence: TGTGCCAGCTCACCCGGGACAGGGGGTGAAAAACTGTTTTTT. Protein: CASSPGTGGEKLFF.

This clone was counted ten times or more. This rearrangement joins TRBV2 to TRBJ2-2; the D gene is possibly TRBD1 (6 bases). The CDR3 has 16 residues. The germline V gene encodes CDR1 SNHLY and CDR2 FYNNEI. V was shortened by 0 bases and J by 9 bases, with 17 bases between the two germline ends. CDR3 sequence: CASSEALPGAPRELFF. The CDR3 nucleotides read TGTGCCAGCAGTGAAGCGCTTCCAGGGGCGCCTCGGGAGCTGTTTTTT. The full variable domain, rest sourced from reference TRBV2 and TRBJ2-2, is EPEVTQTPSHQVTQMGQEVILRCVPISNHLYFYWYRQILGQKVEFLVSFYNNEISEKSEIFDDQFSVERPDGSNFTLKIRSTKLEDSAMYFCASSEALPGAPRELFFGEGSRLTVL.

This chain uses TRBV7-9 with TRBJ1-1; D possibly corresponds to TRBD1 (5 bases). Trimming stripped 1 base from V and 1 base from J, with 10 bases between. The CDR3 runs to 15 residues. CDR1 is SEHNR and CDR2 is FQNEAQ in the germline V gene (reference sequence). The CDR3 DNA is TGTGCCAGCAGCTTAGTCCAGGGATCGAACACTGAAGCTTTCTTT. Translating it yields CASSLVQGSNTEAFF.

The J gene is TRBJ2-1, the V gene TRBV6-2 or TRBV6-3, with D perhaps matching TRBD2 (6 bases). The CDR3 has 16 residues. Trimming took off 6 bases at V and 14 bases at J, with 29 bases between the two ends. Germline lookup yields CDR1 MNHEY and CDR2 SVGEGT. The CDR3 here is CASSGLSPSEGTLEFF. CDR3 DNA: TGTGCCAGCAGCGGATTAAGCCCATCGGAGGGAACGTTGGAGTTCTTC.

The V gene is TRBV10-3, the J gene TRBJ1-6; the match to TRBD1 covers 7 bases. This CDR3 is built from 15 residues. Germline V gene sequence: CDR1 ENHRY, CDR2 SYGVKD. Trimming removed 2 bases from V and 3 bases from J; junction bases left unmatched: 1. The CDR3 DNA follows: TGTGCCATCAGTGAGGGGGACAGCTATAATTCACCCCTCCACTTT. It translates to CAISEGDSYNSPLHF.